The rows below give T cell receptor beta chains drawn from one sample of a study of beta chain features in type 1 diabetes. Assay: immunoSEQ multiplex PCR; the TCRdb copy retains only in-frame clones and omits some. The sample records roughly 160,000 clones, 7.8% being singletons. Source material: central memory CD4+ T cells from blood. These receptors were obtained from a woman between 40 and 50 years old with type 1 diabetes. CDR3s include the opening cysteine and the closing phenylalanine or tryptophan. A D gene is named only where the DNA matches it firmly. Not all rows give a size; the values are once, few, many and, for expanded clones, a class.

clone size,D gene,V gene,J gene,CDR3 DNA,CDR3 protein
few,NA,TRBV28,TRBJ1-1,TGTGCCAGCGCCTGGGACCTAAGGGGGACTGAAGCTTTCTTT,CASAWDLRGTEAFF
NA,TRBD1,TRBV28,TRBJ1-2,TGTGCCAGCAGTGTAGGGGGCGCCGGGTCCTATGGCTACACCTTC,CASSVGGAGSYGYTF
NA,TRBD1,TRBV11-2,TRBJ2-1,TGTGCCAGCAGGAGACCGGGACAGAAACTACACAATGAGCAGTTCTTC,CASRRPGQKLHNEQFF
few,NA,TRBV9,TRBJ1-2,TGTGCCAGCACCCCGTGGGGCTCAGGCTATGGCTACACCTTC,CASTPWGSGYGYTF
NA,NA,TRBV2,TRBJ1-5,TGTGCCAGCAGACGGGCAGGGGATAATCAGCCCCAGCATTTT,CASRRAGDNQPQHF
NA,NA,TRBV11-2,TRBJ1-5,TGTGCCAGCAGCTTAGATGGGGGGGGACAGCCCCAGCATTTT,CASSLDGGGQPQHF
NA,TRBD1,TRBV7-9,TRBJ2-5,TGTGCCAGCAGCTTAGTGTTTGGGACAGGGGGAGAGACCCAGTACTTC,CASSLVFGTGGETQYF
NA,TRBD2,TRBV29-1,TRBJ2-5,TGCAGCGTTGAGCCCAGGGACTACCTCCGAGACCAGTACTTC,CSVEPRDYLRDQYF
NA,TRBD1,TRBV15,TRBJ2-3,TGTGCCACCAGCAGGGGACCGGACAGGGGCCCAGATACGCAGTATTTT,CATSRGPDRGPDTQYF
NA,TRBD2,TRBV9,TRBJ2-2,TGTGCCAGCAGCGACCGGACTAGCGTAAGAACCGGGGAGCTGTTTTTT,CASSDRTSVRTGELFF
few,NA,TRBV11-3,TRBJ2-2,TGTGCCAGCAGCTCTAATCTCGCCGGGGAGCTGTTTTTT,CASSSNLAGELFF
few,NA,TRBV9,TRBJ2-1,TGTGCCAGCAGCGAAGGGACTTCGAATGAGCAGTTCTTC,CASSEGTSNEQFF
few,NA,TRBV30,TRBJ1-1,TGTGCCTGGAGTGTACTAGGGGGGGCAAGGAACACTGAAGCTTTCTTT,CAWSVLGGARNTEAFF
NA,NA,TRBV7-9,TRBJ1-5,TGTGCCAGCAGCACGTACTCCGAGCACGAGCCCCAGCATTTT,CASSTYSEHEPQHF
NA,TRBD1,TRBV27,TRBJ2-1,TGTGCCAGCAGTCCGCGACAGGGGGCAGGTGAGCAGTTCTTC,CASSPRQGAGEQFF
NA,NA,TRBV11-2,TRBJ2-3,TGTGCCAGCAGCTTAGTCCCCAGGGGGGCCTCAGATACGCAGTATTTT,CASSLVPRGASDTQYF
few,NA,TRBV4-2,TRBJ2-6,TGTGCCAGCAGCCAAGATCTCCCCAGGGCGTCTGGGGCCAACGTCCTGACTTTC,CASSQDLPRASGANVLTF
NA,TRBD2,TRBV2,TRBJ2-2,TGTGCCAGCAGTGACGGAGCGGGGGGTTCGAACACCGGGGAGCTGTTTTTT,CASSDGAGGSNTGELFF
NA,NA,TRBV20-1,TRBJ1-1,TGCAGTGCTAGTACGGGGAAAGCTTTCTTT,CSASTGKAFF
NA,TRBD1,TRBV5-4,TRBJ2-1,TGTGCCAGCAGCTTGGTAACAGGGGGGACCTACAATGAGCAGTTCTTC,CASSLVTGGTYNEQFF
NA,TRBD2,TRBV9,TRBJ2-7,TGTGCCAGCAGCGCCGGTAGCGGGAGTGCATCCTACGAGCAGTACTTC,CASSAGSGSASYEQYF
few,TRBD1,TRBV6-4,TRBJ1-1,TGTGCCAGCGGAAAGGACAGGGACACTGAAGCTTTCTTT,CASGKDRDTEAFF
NA,TRBD1,TRBV5-4,TRBJ2-1,TGTGCCAGCAGCTTGGGAATTAGACAGGGGGAGAATGAGCAGTTCTTC,CASSLGIRQGENEQFF
few,NA,TRBV27,TRBJ2-5,TGTGCCAGCAACGAGGGAGGAATCGGGGAGACCCAGTACTTC,CASNEGGIGETQYF
few,TRBD2,TRBV9,TRBJ2-1,TGTGCCAGCAGCTTCGACGGACGGGGGGACAATGAGCAGTTCTTC,CASSFDGRGDNEQFF
NA,NA,TRBV7-3,TRBJ2-2,TGTGCCAGCAGCTTAGCGGGGATCGCGAACACCGGGGAGCTGTTTTTT,CASSLAGIANTGELFF
NA,NA,TRBV6-5,TRBJ2-5,TGTGCCAGCAGCGCCCAGTCCCAAGAGACCCAGTACTTC,CASSAQSQETQYF
few,NA,TRBV4-3,TRBJ2-3,TGCGCCAGCAAAGGGAGTATGGGCACAGATACGCAGTATTTT,CASKGSMGTDTQYF
few,NA,TRBV7-3,TRBJ2-1,TGTGCCAGCAGCTCCGACAATGAGCAGTTCTTC,CASSSDNEQFF
few,NA,TRBV2,TRBJ1-1,TGTGCCAGCAGTGATTTGAGGGACACTGAAGCTTTCTTT,CASSDLRDTEAFF
few,NA,TRBV4-1,TRBJ2-7,TGCGCCAGCAGCCAAGGTGGTCTGGGCCTTCTCTCCTACGAGCAGTACTTC,CASSQGGLGLLSYEQYF
few,NA,TRBV6-5,TRBJ2-2,TGTGCCAGCAGGAGCACCGGGGAGCTGTTTTTT,CASRSTGELFF
few,NA,TRBV2,TRBJ2-7,TGTGCCAGCAGAGACAGCATCCCCTACGAGCAGTACTTC,CASRDSIPYEQYF
many,NA,TRBV7-2,TRBJ2-3,TGTGCCAGCAGGGAAGGGACTAGCACAGATACGCAGTATTTT,CASREGTSTDTQYF
few,NA,TRBV9,TRBJ2-7,TGTGCCAGCAGCGGCGGATGGGGGACTTACGAGCAGTACTTC,CASSGGWGTYEQYF
few,NA,TRBV7-9,TRBJ1-6,TGTGCCAGCAGCCCCGAGACTAGGCATAATTCACCCCTCCACTTT,CASSPETRHNSPLHF
NA,NA,TRBV18,TRBJ2-3,TGTGCCAGCTCACCACAGGCCTTAAAACAGGGAACAGATACGCAGTATTTT,CASSPQALKQGTDTQYF
NA,NA,TRBV10-3,TRBJ2-7,TGTGCCAGCAGCTCCACAGGGCAGCTCGAGCAGTACTTC,CASSSTGQLEQYF
NA,NA,TRBV6-5,TRBJ1-2,TGTGCCAGCAGCAACACCGCGGAGATCTATGGCTACACCTTC,CASSNTAEIYGYTF
NA,NA,TRBV7-9,TRBJ2-7,TGTGCCAGCGCTCGGGGATCGTCTGACGGGGACGAGCAGTACTTC,CASARGSSDGDEQYF
NA,NA,TRBV9,TRBJ1-3,TGTGCCAGCAGCGTAGGGTCGGGGGGGGACGGAAACACCATATATTTT,CASSVGSGGDGNTIYF
NA,TRBD2,TRBV4-2,TRBJ2-7,TGTGCCAGCAGCCACGGTAGCGGGAACTCCTACGAGCAGTACTTC,CASSHGSGNSYEQYF
few,NA,TRBV7-9,TRBJ2-7,TGTGCCAGCAGCTTAGACAGTAACGAGCAGTACTTC,CASSLDSNEQYF
NA,TRBD1,TRBV11-2,TRBJ1-3,TGTGCCAGCAGCTCGGGACAGCTTGGGGAAAACACCATATATTTT,CASSSGQLGENTIYF
many,TRBD2,TRBV15,TRBJ2-7,TGTGCCACCAGTCCACGGGGGGTTGCCTACGAGCAGTACTTC,CATSPRGVAYEQYF
NA,TRBD1,TRBV5-4,TRBJ1-5,TGTGCCAGCAGCCCCGGGACAGGGGATAATCAGCCCCAGCATTTT,CASSPGTGDNQPQHF
few,NA,TRBV5-1,TRBJ2-1,TGCGCCAGCAGCTTGGTCGGTGTGGGGGGTGAGCAGTTCTTC,CASSLVGVGGEQFF
NA,NA,TRBV29-1,TRBJ1-1,TGCAGCGTTGATCGGGGGAACACTGAAGCTTTCTTT,CSVDRGNTEAFF
NA,NA,TRBV7-8,TRBJ1-1,TGTGCCAGCAGCACAAACGGACTTTTGGGGAACACTGAAGCTTTCTTT,CASSTNGLLGNTEAFF